These 13 T cell receptor beta chains originate from one sample sequenced in a study of shared clonotypes between healthy human individuals. TCRdb keeps only in-frame clones here, not all; method: immunoSEQ multiplex PCR. The repertoire holds about 2 million clones, with roughly 94% as singletons. Sequences were obtained from naive CD4+ T cells sorted from blood. Regarding subset: CD45RA+ positively selected. These TCRs come from a man between 18 and 35 years old in good health.

The genes are TRBV11-2 and TRBJ1-1; tentative D call: TRBD1 (5 bases). Germline V CDR1 and CDR2: SGHAT, FQNNGV. The germline V and J ends were trimmed by 4 bases and 6 bases, with 15 bases remaining between them. The CDR3 covers 14 residues. The CDR3 loop is CASSSLWGRSEAFF. Written as DNA, the CDR3 is TGTGCCAGCAGCTCGTTATGGGGGAGGTCTGAAGCTTTCTTT.

V and J are TRBV5-1 and TRBJ1-2; weak D call: TRBD1 (6 bases). The germline V gene has CDR1 SGHRS and CDR2 YFSETQ. V lost 0 bases and J 4 bases, leaving 10 bases between the germline ends. The CDR3 has 14 amino acids. Written as DNA, the CDR3 is TGCGCCAGCAGCTTGGACGCCAGGGGCTATGGCTACACCTTC. Translation: CASSLDARGYGYTF.

The rearrangement uses TRBV5-4 and TRBJ2-2; D is unresolved. Germline V gene data show CDR1 as SGHNT and CDR2 as YYREEE (reference sequence). The CDR3 totals 15 residues. Trimming removed 2 bases from V and 0 bases from J, with 8 bases in between. This CDR3 reads CASSLGRTNTGELFF. The CDR3 nucleotides read TGTGCCAGCAGCTTAGGGCGGACGAACACCGGGGAGCTGTTTTTT.

CDR3 bases: TGCGCCAGCAGCTTGGGGCCTCAGGGGGCCGGGGAGCTGTTTTTT. Translating gives CASSLGPQGAGELFF. The J gene is TRBJ2-2, the V gene TRBV5-1; TRBD1 matches 7 bases. V lost 0 bases, J lost 6 bases, and 5 bases stayed unmatched. Germline V gene lookup returns CDR1 SGHRS and CDR2 YFSETQ. The CDR3 consists of 15 residues.

The V and J genes are TRBV28 and TRBJ2-1; 10 positions match TRBD1. The V segment lost 2 bases and the J segment 8 bases; nucleotides outside the gene matches: 0. Per the germline V gene, CDR1 is MDHEN and CDR2 is SYDVKM. This CDR3 has 13 residues. The CDR3, as DNA: TGTGCCAGCAGTTTAGGGACAGGGGATGAGCAGTTCTTC. Its translation: CASSLGTGDEQFF.

The chain is built from TRBV5-8 and TRBJ2-2, with D unresolved. Germline V lookup: CDR1 SGHTS, CDR2 YDEGEE. Trimming cost V 0 bases and J 1 base, with 7 bases left between them. This CDR3 comprises 15 residues. The CDR3 spells CASSLAGWNTGELFF. CDR3 DNA: TGTGCCAGCAGCTTGGCCGGGTGGAACACCGGGGAGCTGTTTTTT.

This clone occurred once. V is TRBV4-1 and J is TRBJ2-5; D gene uncertain. The CDR3 loop spans 15 amino acids. Trimming cost V 1 base and J 0 bases, with 9 bases left between them. CDR1 and CDR2 from the germline V gene are MGHRA and YSYEKL. DNA for the CDR3: TGCGCCAGCAGCCAAGTCGGGCAGCACCAAGAGACCCAGTACTTC. The encoded protein is CASSQVGQHQETQYF.

The chain employs TRBV30 and TRBJ1-5; a weak D match, TRBD1 (5 bases). CDR3 length: 14 amino acids. The germline gives CDR1 GTSNPN, CDR2 SVGIG (reference sequence). Between the trimmed V and J ends, which lost 3 bases and 3 bases, there was a span of 12 bases. CDR3 region: CAWSPVTVNQPQHF. The CDR3 DNA reads TGTGCCTGGAGCCCCGTGACAGTCAATCAGCCCCAGCATTTT.

The V gene is TRBV5-1, the J gene TRBJ1-3; D is ambiguous. The CDR3 length is 16 residues. Trimming stripped 0 bases from V and 0 bases from J, with 10 bases between. The V gene's germline CDR1 is SGHRS and CDR2 YFSETQ. This CDR3 reads CASSLELGTSGNTIYF. CDR3 nucleotides: TGCGCCAGCAGCTTGGAGCTGGGAACCTCTGGAAACACCATATATTTT.

V and J are TRBV4-1 and TRBJ1-6; TRBD1 agrees at 7 bases. Germline V CDR1 and CDR2: MGHRA, YSYEKL. The CDR3 totals 14 residues. Trimming cost V 1 base and J 9 bases; bases outside gene matches: 3. The CDR3 DNA follows: TGCGCCAGCAGCCAAGTTCAGGGGGTTTCACCCCTCCACTTT. Translation: CASSQVQGVSPLHF.

CDR3 DNA: TGTGCCAGCAGCCCGGGGAGAGGGGGCAATCAGCCCCAGCATTTT. This sequence encodes CASSPGRGGNQPQHF. The chain recombines TRBV7-6 with TRBJ1-5; perhaps TRBD1 as D (5 bases). The CDR3 runs to 15 residues. Per germline, CDR1 SGHVS and CDR2 FNYEAQ. The V gene lost 5 bases and the J gene lost 2 bases, with 13 bases spanning the gap.

The chain carries TRBV5-1 and TRBJ2-3, with TRBD2 matching 8 bases. CDR3 length equals 14 residues. The V segment lost 0 bases and the J segment 8 bases; nucleotides outside the gene matches: 5. CDR1 and CDR2 (germline): SGHRS, YFSETQ. This CDR3 reads CASSLDGGAGTQYF. The CDR3 DNA reads as TGCGCCAGCAGCTTGGACGGGGGGGCCGGTACGCAGTATTTT.

The CDR3 sequence is CASSEGRGTFTYEQYF. DNA of the CDR3: TGTGCCAGCAGTGAAGGGAGAGGGACTTTCACCTACGAGCAGTACTTC. The J gene is TRBJ2-7, the V gene TRBV2, with a tentative D call TRBD2 (6 bases). Germline V gives CDR1 SNHLY, CDR2 FYNNEI. The CDR3 sequence is 16 residues long. The V gene lost 1 base and the J gene lost 2 bases, with 15 bases spanning the gap.